This T cell receptor (beta chain) was identified in a study of control samples from healthy donors and cancer patients. This table comes from immunoSEQ multiplex PCR, and its TCRdb copy is limited to in-frame clones, with some not included. The data show some 140,000 clones, with approximately 96% seen just once and 5.7% held by the top ten. The CDR3 length is 16 residues. Germline lookup yields CDR1 SGHRS and CDR2 YFSETQ. V lost 0 bases, J lost 0 bases, and 9 bases lay in between. The genes are TRBV5-1 and TRBJ2-2; possibly TRBD2 for D (6 bases). The sequence derives from a man in his forties or fifties in good health. Sequenced sample: blood. CDR3 loop: CASSLAAGTNTGELFF. CDR3 in DNA: TGCGCCAGCAGCTTGGCCGCGGGAACGAACACCGGGGAGCTGTTTTTT. Combining the CDR3 with reference TRBV5-1 and TRBJ2-2 gives the whole variable domain KAGVTQTPRYLIKTRGQQVTLSCSPISGHRSVSWYQQTPGQGLQFLFEYFSETQRNKGNFPGRFSGRQFSNSRSEMNVSTLELGDSALYLCASSLAAGTNTGELFFGEGSRLTVL.